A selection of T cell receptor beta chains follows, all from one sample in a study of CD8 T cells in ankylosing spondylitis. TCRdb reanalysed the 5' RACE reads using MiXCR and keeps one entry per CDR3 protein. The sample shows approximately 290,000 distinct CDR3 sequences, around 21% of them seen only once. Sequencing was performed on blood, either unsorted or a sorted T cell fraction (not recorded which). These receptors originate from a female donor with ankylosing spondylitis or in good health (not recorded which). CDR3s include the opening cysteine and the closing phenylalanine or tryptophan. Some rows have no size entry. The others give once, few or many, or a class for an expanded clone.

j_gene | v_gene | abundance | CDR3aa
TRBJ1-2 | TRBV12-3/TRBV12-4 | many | CASTYRDGYTF
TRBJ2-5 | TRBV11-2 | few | CASSPSFRGPQQTQYF
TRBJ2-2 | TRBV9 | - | CASSVGTSGSTGELFF
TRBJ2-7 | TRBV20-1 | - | CSARYTNSYEQYF
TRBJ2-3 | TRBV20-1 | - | CSARDPGLTDTQYF
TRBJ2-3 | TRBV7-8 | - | CASSSLAERTDTQYF
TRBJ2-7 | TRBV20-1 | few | CSAIVRGPLYEQYF
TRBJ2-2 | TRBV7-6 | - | CASSPRSPNTGELFF
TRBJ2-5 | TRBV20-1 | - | CSARLLASETQYF
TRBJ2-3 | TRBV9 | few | CASNGLGGETDTQYF
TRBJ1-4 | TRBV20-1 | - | CSAEGFGKLFF
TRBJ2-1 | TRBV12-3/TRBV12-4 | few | CASTGLAGGNEQFF
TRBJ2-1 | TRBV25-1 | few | CASRGQVAHNEQFF
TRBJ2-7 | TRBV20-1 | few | CSAQRSRDEQYF
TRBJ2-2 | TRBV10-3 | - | CATCKRGKGTDTGELFF
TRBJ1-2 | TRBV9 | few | CASSPRDAVLGYGYTF
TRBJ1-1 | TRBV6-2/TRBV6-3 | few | CASSLIGNTEAFF
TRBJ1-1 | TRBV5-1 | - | CASSIPGTGDVEAFF
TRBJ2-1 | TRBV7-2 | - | CASSKTSGSYEQFF
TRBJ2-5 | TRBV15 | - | CATSRDPLPTETQYF
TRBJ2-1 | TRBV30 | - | CAWSVRGLAGDSEQFF
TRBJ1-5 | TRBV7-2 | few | CASSLVSQPNQPQHF
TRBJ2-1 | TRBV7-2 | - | CASSARGLSGEQFF
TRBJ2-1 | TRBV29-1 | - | CSVLMGIAYVDEQFF
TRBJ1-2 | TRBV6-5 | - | CASWDGGYTF
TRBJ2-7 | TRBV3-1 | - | CASSHATSGYEQYF
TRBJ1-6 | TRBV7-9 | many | CASSPLRGSPLHF
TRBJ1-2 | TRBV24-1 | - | CATRRGGYGYTF
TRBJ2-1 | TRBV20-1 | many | CSARLAAGKAGEQFF
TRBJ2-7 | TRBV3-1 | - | CASSLLSGEQYF
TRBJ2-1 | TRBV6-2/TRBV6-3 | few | CASSSQREGRNEQFF
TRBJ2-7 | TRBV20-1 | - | CSARDPLLASSYEQYF
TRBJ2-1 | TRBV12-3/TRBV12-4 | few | CASSLTTSGRNEQFF
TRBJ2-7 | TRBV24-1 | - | CATSDLEKQYF
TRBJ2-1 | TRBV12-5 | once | CASGLVLGGRRNEQFF
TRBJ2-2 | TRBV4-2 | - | CASSHGSSSSHTGELFF
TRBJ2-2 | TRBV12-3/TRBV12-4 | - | CASSLGREAGELFF
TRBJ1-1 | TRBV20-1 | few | CSVMGRLNTEAFF
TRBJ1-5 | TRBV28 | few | CASRAQGGNQPQHF
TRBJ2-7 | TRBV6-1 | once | CASSRDPPSYEQYF
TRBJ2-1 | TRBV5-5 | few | CASRAHPGGGGEQFF
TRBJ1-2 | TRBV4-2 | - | CASSQDIGGYTF
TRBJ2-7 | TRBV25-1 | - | CASRGQPHEQYF
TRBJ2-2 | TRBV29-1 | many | CSVVQGADTGELFF
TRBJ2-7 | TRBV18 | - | CASSPAGTSQYEQYF
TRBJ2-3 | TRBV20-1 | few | CSARWSEGPSTDTQYF
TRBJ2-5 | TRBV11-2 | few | CASSLAVVIQETQYF
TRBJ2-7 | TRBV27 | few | CASSLSRVDHEQYF